One and the same sample provided the 3 T cell receptor beta chains below, sequenced in a study of blood T cell repertoires in COVID-19 (dated by TCRdb to about 2020). The library came from the immunoSEQ multiplex PCR assay. TCRdb carries this immuneACCESS record with in-frame sequences only. Its versions omit some clonotypes, under half of them owing to an unresolved V gene in the studies checked, with the rest unexplained. For this sample the table gives roughly 110,000 clones, of which around 85% were detected only once. The ten largest clonotypes hold around 1.5% of the sample. The sequenced sample was peripheral blood. Every receptor here comes from a man aged 45-65 years with acute or convalescent COVID-19.

The rearrangement joins TRBV19 to TRBJ1-4; D is ambiguous. V was pared by 8 bases and J by 2 bases, with 27 bases between. Germline V CDR1 and CDR2: LNHDA, SQIVND (reference sequence). This CDR3 is built from 19 residues. DNA of the CDR3: TGTGCCAGTCGGACTTTAATTACTAACACGGTTGTTACTAATGAAAAACTGTTTTTT. It codes for CASRTLITNTVVTNEKLFF.

This rearrangement joins TRBV10-3 to TRBJ2-3; D remains ambiguous. Germline V CDR1 and CDR2: ENHRY, SYGVKD. Between the trimmed V and J ends, which lost 5 bases and 4 bases, there was a span of 4 bases. The CDR3 length is 11 residues. CDR3 in amino acids: CAISLSDTQYF. The CDR3 DNA reads TGTGCCATCAGTCTTTCAGATACGCAGTATTTT.

The chain couples TRBV21-1 to TRBJ2-1; the DNA was not compared with TRBD1, the D call given in the table. TRBV21-1 is assigned pseudogene status. The CDR3 length is 14 residues. CDR3 sequence: CASSNVQGRDEQFF. The DNA of the CDR3 is TGTGCCAGCAGCAACGTCCAGGGTAGGGATGAGCAGTTCTTC.